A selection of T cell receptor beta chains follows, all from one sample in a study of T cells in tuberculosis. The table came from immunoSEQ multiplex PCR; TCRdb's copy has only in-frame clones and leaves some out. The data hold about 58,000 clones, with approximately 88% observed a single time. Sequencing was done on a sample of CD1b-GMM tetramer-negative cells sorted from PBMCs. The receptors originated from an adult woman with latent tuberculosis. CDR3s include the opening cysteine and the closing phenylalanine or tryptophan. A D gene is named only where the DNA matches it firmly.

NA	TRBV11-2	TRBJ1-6	TGTGCCAGCAGCTCGGATTCACCCCTCCACTTT	CASSSDSPLHF
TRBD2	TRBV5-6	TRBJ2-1	TGTGCCAGCAGCTTAGCGGGGGGCAATGAGCAGTTCTTC	CASSLAGGNEQFF
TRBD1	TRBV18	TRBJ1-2	TGTGCCAGCTCACCAGGGACAGGGCGCTATGGCTACACCTTC	CASSPGTGRYGYTF
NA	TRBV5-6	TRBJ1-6	TGTGCCAGCAGCTTGCAACAGAATAATTCCCCCCTCCACTTT	CASSLQQNNSPLHF
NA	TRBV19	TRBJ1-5	TGTGCCAGTAGTCCGCCCCCGACATTATCGGGCAATCAGCCCCAGCATTTT	CASSPPPTLSGNQPQHF
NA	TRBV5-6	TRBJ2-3	TGTGCCAGCAGCTTTAACACAGATACGCAGTATTTT	CASSFNTDTQYF
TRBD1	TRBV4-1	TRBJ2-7	TGCGCCAGCAGTCATTGGGACAGCACAGACTACGAGCAGTACTTC	CASSHWDSTDYEQYF
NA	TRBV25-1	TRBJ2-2	TGTGCCAGCAGTGAATATGAAGGCGGAGATACCGGGGAGCTGTTTTTT	CASSEYEGGDTGELFF
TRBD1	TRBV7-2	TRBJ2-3	TGTGCCAGCACCTCTAACCACAGGGGCTATCTCCCAGATACGCAGTATTTT	CASTSNHRGYLPDTQYF
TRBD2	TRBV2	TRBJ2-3	TGTGCCAGCAGGGAGACTAGCGGGAGCGCAGATACGCAGTATTTT	CASRETSGSADTQYF
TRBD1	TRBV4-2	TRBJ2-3	TGTGCCAGCAGCCGAAGTTGGGGGACAGGGGAGTCCACAGATACGCAGTATTTT	CASSRSWGTGESTDTQYF
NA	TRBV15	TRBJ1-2	TGTGCCACCAGCAGAGACTTCGTCGAGGGTAACTATGGCTACACCTTC	CATSRDFVEGNYGYTF
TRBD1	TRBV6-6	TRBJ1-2	TGTGCCAGCGGTCCGGGACAGGGACTTTATGGCTACACCTTC	CASGPGQGLYGYTF
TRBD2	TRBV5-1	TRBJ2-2	TGCGCCAGCAGCTTGGCTAGCGGGAGCTTCACCGGGGAGCTGTTTTTT	CASSLASGSFTGELFF
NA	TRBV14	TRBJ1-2	TGTGCCAGCAGCCACTGGGACACCGATAACTATGGCTACACCTTC	CASSHWDTDNYGYTF
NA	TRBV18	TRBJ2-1	TGTGCCAGCTCACCACGCATACCGGGGGAGCAGTTCTTC	CASSPRIPGEQFF
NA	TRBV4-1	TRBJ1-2	TGCGCCAGCAGCCTACAGGGCAACTATGGCTACACCTTC	CASSLQGNYGYTF
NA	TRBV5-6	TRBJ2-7	TGTGCCAGCAGCTTTGCGCTAGCTCGAAGTCCAACCTACGAGCAGTACTTC	CASSFALARSPTYEQYF
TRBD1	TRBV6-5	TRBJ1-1	TGTGCCAGCAGGTATACTTGGACAGGGGGCGTTGAAGCTTTCTTT	CASRYTWTGGVEAFF
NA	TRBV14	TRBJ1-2	TGTGCCAGCAGCCAAAGGACAGCAGCTAACTATGGCTACACCTTC	CASSQRTAANYGYTF
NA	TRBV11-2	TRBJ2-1	TGTGCCAGCAGCTTAGGTCCAGCGGGCTTCAATGAGCAGTTCTTC	CASSLGPAGFNEQFF
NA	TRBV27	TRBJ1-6	TGTGCCTCCCAAGGGTCGGGAGGATCCCATTCACCCCTCCACTTT	CASQGSGGSHSPLHF
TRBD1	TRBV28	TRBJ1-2	TGTGCCAGCAGGGAGGGGGCCCTAAACTATGGCTACACCTTC	CASREGALNYGYTF
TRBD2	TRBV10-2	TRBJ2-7	TGCGCCAGCAGACCACCGGGACTAGCGTCCTACGAGCAGTACTTC	CASRPPGLASYEQYF